This T cell receptor beta chain was identified during a study of blood T cells in healthy people across ages (dated by TCRdb to between 2014 and 2017). Turning to the overall study: In model experiments, roughly one uniquely barcoded TCR beta cDNA molecule per two T cells was captured by template switching. Age-related changes in TCR beta repertoire diversity were measured in the study by deep sequencing normalized with unique cDNA molecular identifiers. To avoid experimental bias, donors of different ages were spread randomly across the sequencing lanes. The donors were divided into four age groups: young (average roughly 17 years), middle-aged (approximately 42), aged (62) and long-lived (roughly 82). Two additional independent replicas of 1 million unique cDNA reads from the same blood draw were analyzed for two donors (one aged 18 to 30 and one aged 80 or older). Study-level results and caveats: Observed TCR beta diversity per million T cells fell roughly linearly with age, and a significant reduction was already apparent by age approximately 40. Estimates of total diversity based on one million sequenced T cells were regarded as lower bounds and as underestimates. Compared with the aged group, more naive CD4+ T cells, fewer expanded clones and increased TCR diversity were shown by the long-lived group, suggesting age selection. A strong correlation was found between observed TCR beta diversity and the percentage of naive T cells measured by flow cytometry. Because profiling used bulk unsorted PBMCs, naive and antigen-experienced compartments could not be compared conclusively. Because donor CMV infection status was unknown, age-related changes in expanded clonotypes were potentially confounded.

Systemically healthy Caucasian individuals from Russia, some 40 in total and aged about 6 to 100 years, were included as donors. Each donor gave about 9.8 milliliters of peripheral blood, drawn into EDTA-treated Vacutainer tubes. Ficoll-Paque density-gradient centrifugation was used to isolate PBMCs, with at least 6.5 million per sample. Total RNA, at least 5 micrograms per sample, was extracted from PBMCs with Trizol reagent. For every donor, flow cytometry on a PBMC aliquot measured the percentage of naive CD45RAhigh/CD27high T cells. CDR1 SGHVS and CDR2 FQNEAQ are derived from the germline V gene. V and J lose 1 base and 5 bases, and a span of 12 bases separates them. The CDR3 measures 14 amino acids from cysteine to phenylalanine. Solely the CDR3 DNA is kept, with 42 bases framed from the first base. The library came from 5' RACE. Sequenced using an Illumina HiSeq 2500. The second PCR ran for roughly 6 to 11 cycles and used a J-beta primer mix along with a sample-barcoded 5' primer. Each TCR beta cDNA molecule received a unique molecular identifier from a template-switch 5' adaptor carrying 12 random nucleotides. Each sample yielded at least 2.5 million CDR3-containing paired-end reads. First-strand cDNA was synthesized from all RNA with the Mint cDNA synthesis kit, primed by a TRBC-specific oligonucleotide. Following uracil-DNA glycosylase treatment, all cDNA underwent a first 18-cycle PCR with the universal primers M1SS and BC2_uni_R. For the original study's pipeline: Normalization of each sample was performed by random selection of 1 million high-quality reads, each carrying a distinct molecular identifier. Instead of being binned into consensus sequences, reads that shared molecular identifiers were thrown out. MiTCR, run with a Q25 quality threshold and the strictest error-elimination algorithm, handled CDR3 identification, clonotype clustering and error correction. A nonparametric unseen species model with Euler transformation was used to estimate lower-bound total TCR beta diversity. The public reads were reprocessed in TCRdb via fastp at Q25 and MiXCR, keeping in-frame beta chains. Rows merge per CDR3 protein into single entries with the most common DNA and genes. TCRdb, not the original authors, processed these V and J calls. Across this sample there are 600,000 or so distinct CDR3 sequences, with less than 35% seen only once. The ten biggest clones cover more than 15% of the sample.

This clonotype showed up many times. The antigen it binds to is not known. No much larger clone exists at a distance of one base, and base qualities are not known. This TCR came from a woman of 80 years or more in good health. The rearrangement combines TRBV7-8 with TRBJ2-7; the D gene is perhaps TRBD2, from 7 matching bases. Sequencing used blood. Here is the DNA: TGTGCCAGCAGCTTAGGGGGGGGGGCCAACGAGCAGTACTTC. It translates to CASSLGGGANEQYF.